The entry below describes one T cell receptor beta chain. J lost 8 bases, V lost 0 bases, and 17 bases had no gene match. The CDR3 is 18 amino acids. The germline V gene has CDR1 LNHNV and CDR2 YYDKDF (reference sequence). The data belong to a study of T cells after somatic rescue of genetic block. Assay used: immunoSEQ multiplex PCR; TCRdb lists only in-frame clones, some missing. The sample has roughly 92,000 clones, 70% to 90% seen once; the top ten hold roughly 1.7%. Material for sequencing was peripheral blood mononuclear cells (PBMCs). This TCR was sampled from a woman aged 18-30 years. V and J are TRBV15 and TRBJ1-2; 8 nucleotides match TRBD1. CDR3 sequence reads: CATSRDRTGYSAEVGYTF. For the CDR3, the DNA is TGTGCCACCAGCAGAGATCGGACAGGGTACTCCGCGGAGGTCGGCTACACCTTC.